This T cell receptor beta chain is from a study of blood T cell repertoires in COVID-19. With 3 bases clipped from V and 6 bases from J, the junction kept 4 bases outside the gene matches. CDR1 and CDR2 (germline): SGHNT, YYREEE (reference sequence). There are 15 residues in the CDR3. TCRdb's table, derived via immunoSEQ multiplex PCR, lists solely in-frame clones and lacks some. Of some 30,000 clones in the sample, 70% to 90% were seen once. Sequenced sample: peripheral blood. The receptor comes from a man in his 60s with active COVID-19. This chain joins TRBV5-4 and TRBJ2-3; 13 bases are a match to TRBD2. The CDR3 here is CASSSGTSGVDTQYF. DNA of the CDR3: TGTGCCAGCAGCTCAGGGACTAGCGGGGTTGATACGCAGTATTTT. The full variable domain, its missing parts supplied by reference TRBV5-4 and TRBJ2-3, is ETGVTQSPTHLIKTRGQQVTLRCSSQSGHNTVSWYQQALGQGPQFIFQYYREEENGRGNFPPRFSGLQFPNYSSELNVNALELDDSALYLCASSSGTSGVDTQYFGPGTRLTVL.